The 10 T cell receptor beta chains listed next were all sequenced from one sample in a study of T-cell reconstitution after alpha-beta-depleted transplantation in children. Construction of the TCRbeta library involved unique molecular identifiers. MiXCR was run by TCRdb on the PCR reads, yielding one entry per CDR3 protein. Of 700,000 to 950,000 distinct CDR3 sequences in the sample, roughly 15% were seen once. Sample: PBMCs, mostly from graft donor cells, taken 360 days after TCRalphabeta/CD19-depleted stem cell transplant. The receptors shown here come from a male patient under 18 who had a stem cell transplant for acute lymphoblastic leukemia, so the T cells may come from the graft donor.

A few counts support this clonotype. The rearrangement links TRBV19 to TRBJ2-1; the match to TRBD2 covers 13 bases. From germline, CDR1 is LNHDA and CDR2 SQIVND (reference sequence). CDR3 size: 17 residues. Losses at the gene ends were 10 bases for V and 6 bases for J; bases not matched to a gene: 15. CDR3 loop: CATSTSGRPSRGNEQFF. The CDR3 bases are TGTGCCACCTCGACTAGCGGGAGGCCCTCTAGGGGCAATGAGCAGTTCTTC. Combining the CDR3 with reference TRBV19 and TRBJ2-1 gives the whole variable domain DGGITQSPKYLFRKEGQNVTLSCEQNLNHDAMYWYRQDPGQGLRLIYYSQIVNDFQKGDIAEGYSVSREKKESFPLTVTSAQKNPTAFYLCATSTSGRPSRGNEQFFGPGTRLTVL.

This clonotype was recorded many times. The rearrangement joins TRBV7-9 to TRBJ2-3; 9 nucleotides agree with TRBD2. CDR3 length: 20 amino acids. V gave up 4 bases and J gave up 2 bases; unmatched junction bases: 19. Germline V gives CDR1 SEHNR, CDR2 FQNEAQ (reference sequence). CDR3 sequence reads: CASSSAPSGTPMGVTDTQYF. The DNA of the CDR3 is TGTGCCAGCAGCTCCGCGCCTAGCGGGACTCCGATGGGGGTCACAGATACGCAGTATTTT.

This chain uses TRBV4-1 with TRBJ2-1, with TRBD1 matching over 11 bases. The V and J ends lost 1 base and 0 bases, in that order; junction bases with no gene match: 11. This CDR3 spans 20 amino acids. CDR1 MGHRA and CDR2 YSYEKL come from the germline V gene. The CDR3 here is CASSQVLGTGGVSSYNEQFF. CDR3 coding DNA: TGCGCCAGCAGCCAAGTTCTTGGGACAGGGGGGGTGAGCTCCTACAATGAGCAGTTCTTC.

This clonotype was counted a few times. This chain connects TRBV5-1 to TRBJ2-7; D gene ambiguous. Germline loops: CDR1 SGHRS, CDR2 YFSETQ. Trimming shortened V by 0 bases and J by 5 bases, and 15 bases separated the two germline ends. The CDR3 length is 15 residues. The CDR3 reads CASSLENSILHEQYF. The CDR3, as DNA: TGCGCCAGCAGCTTGGAAAATAGCATTCTTCACGAGCAGTACTTC.

This clonotype has ten or more counts. The chain couples TRBV12-3 or TRBV12-4 to TRBJ1-2; 9 bases fit TRBD1. The CDR3 runs to 14 residues. Trimming cost V 5 bases and J 4 bases; bases outside gene matches: 5. CDR3 bases: TGTGCCAGCAGTCCGGACAGGGGAGGCTATGGCTACACCTTC. This translates into CASSPDRGGYGYTF.

This clonotype has a handful of counts. The CDR3 here is CASSTGRLVYHEQYF. CDR3 coding DNA: TGCGCCAGCAGCACCGGTCGACTAGTTTACCACGAGCAGTACTTC. J is TRBJ2-7 and V is TRBV4-1; D is perhaps TRBD2 (6 bases). CDR3 size: 15 residues. Germline assignment: CDR1 MGHRA and CDR2 YSYEKL. The V end lost 5 bases, the J end lost 5 bases, and 19 bases lay between the germline ends.

This clonotype was found a few times. The CDR3 sequence is CATSDRTSWDTGELFF. CDR3 coding DNA: TGTGCCACCAGTGATCGGACTAGCTGGGACACCGGGGAGCTGTTTTTT. V usage is TRBV24-1 and J usage is TRBJ2-2; 8 bases align to TRBD2. With V trimmed by 3 bases and J by 3 bases, 5 bases remained unmatched. The germline V gene has CDR1 KGHDR and CDR2 SFDVKD. This CDR3 has 16 amino acids.

A few counts support this clonotype. The rearrangement links TRBV15 to TRBJ1-2; 7 positions match TRBD1. The CDR3 extends over 15 amino acids. The germline V gene has CDR1 LNHNV and CDR2 YYDKDF (reference sequence). Unmatched junction bases numbered 10, after V lost 4 bases and J lost 5 bases. CDR3 sequence reads: CATSTRTGDLYGYTF. Here the CDR3 DNA reads TGTGCCACCAGCACCCGGACAGGCGACCTATATGGCTACACCTTC.

This clonotype was found a few times. This chain connects TRBV5-1 to TRBJ1-1; TRBD1 agrees at 9 bases. Germline V lookup: CDR1 SGHRS, CDR2 YFSETQ. There are 14 residues in the CDR3. Trimming removed 5 bases from V and 4 bases from J; junction bases left unmatched: 6. The CDR3 region has the DNA TGCGCCAGCAGACCCGGGACAGGGTCCACTGAAGCTTTCTTT. Its protein is CASRPGTGSTEAFF.

This chain links TRBV5-1 with TRBJ2-7; D is perhaps TRBD1 (6 bases). The V gene lost 4 bases and the J gene lost 0 bases, with 17 bases spanning the gap. This CDR3 region has 16 residues. The germline CDR1 and CDR2 sequences are SGHRS and YFSETQ. This CDR3 is CASSPRTGPASYEQYF. The CDR3 DNA is TGCGCCAGCAGCCCACGTACAGGGCCTGCCTCCTACGAGCAGTACTTC.